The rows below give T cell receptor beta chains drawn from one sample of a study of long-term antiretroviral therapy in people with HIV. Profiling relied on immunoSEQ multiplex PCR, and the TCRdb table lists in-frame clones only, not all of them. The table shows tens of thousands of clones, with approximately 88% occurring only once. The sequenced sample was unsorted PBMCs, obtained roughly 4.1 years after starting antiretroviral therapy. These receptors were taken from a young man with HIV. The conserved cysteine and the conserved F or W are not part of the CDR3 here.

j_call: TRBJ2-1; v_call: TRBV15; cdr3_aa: ATSRDRGGMVYNEQF
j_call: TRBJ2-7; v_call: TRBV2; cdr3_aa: ASRREGGTSSYEQY
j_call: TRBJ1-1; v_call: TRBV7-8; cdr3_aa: ASSLGVGTEAF
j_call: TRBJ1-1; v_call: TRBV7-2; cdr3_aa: ASSLGGGWTEAF
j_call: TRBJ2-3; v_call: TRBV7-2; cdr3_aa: ASSPALADTQY
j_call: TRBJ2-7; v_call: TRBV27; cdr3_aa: ASRPLLNYEQY
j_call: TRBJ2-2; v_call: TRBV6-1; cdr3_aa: ASSGETINGATGELF
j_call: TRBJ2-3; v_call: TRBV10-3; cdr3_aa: AISDSSRRTDTQY
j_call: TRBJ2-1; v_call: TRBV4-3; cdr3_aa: ASSRGGLAETYNEQF
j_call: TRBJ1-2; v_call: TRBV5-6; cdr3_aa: ASRTGLGGYT
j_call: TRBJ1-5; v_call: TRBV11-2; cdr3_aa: ASSLDPSKGQPQH
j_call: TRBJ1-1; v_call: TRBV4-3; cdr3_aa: ASSQEKQGLVTF
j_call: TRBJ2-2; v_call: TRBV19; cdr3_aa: ASSLHGTGTAGELF
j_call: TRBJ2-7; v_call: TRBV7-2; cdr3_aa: ASSRRIGRGYEQY
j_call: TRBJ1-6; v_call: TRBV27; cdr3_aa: ASSFLTGWLH
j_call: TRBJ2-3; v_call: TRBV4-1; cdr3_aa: ASNRGDRTDTQY
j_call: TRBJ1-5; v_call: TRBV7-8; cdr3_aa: ASSRGDSANQPQH
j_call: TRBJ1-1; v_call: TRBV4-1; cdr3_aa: ASSQAGTGDTEAF
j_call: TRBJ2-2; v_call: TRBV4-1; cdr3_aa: ASSQGDRGLPGELF
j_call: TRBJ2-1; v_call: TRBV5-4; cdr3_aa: ASRSTGYNEQF
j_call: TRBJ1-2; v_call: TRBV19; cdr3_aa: ASSIAPGQGYGYT
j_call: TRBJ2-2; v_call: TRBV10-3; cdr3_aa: AILQGTANTGELF
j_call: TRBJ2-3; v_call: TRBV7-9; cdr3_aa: ASSHRDVWPDTQY